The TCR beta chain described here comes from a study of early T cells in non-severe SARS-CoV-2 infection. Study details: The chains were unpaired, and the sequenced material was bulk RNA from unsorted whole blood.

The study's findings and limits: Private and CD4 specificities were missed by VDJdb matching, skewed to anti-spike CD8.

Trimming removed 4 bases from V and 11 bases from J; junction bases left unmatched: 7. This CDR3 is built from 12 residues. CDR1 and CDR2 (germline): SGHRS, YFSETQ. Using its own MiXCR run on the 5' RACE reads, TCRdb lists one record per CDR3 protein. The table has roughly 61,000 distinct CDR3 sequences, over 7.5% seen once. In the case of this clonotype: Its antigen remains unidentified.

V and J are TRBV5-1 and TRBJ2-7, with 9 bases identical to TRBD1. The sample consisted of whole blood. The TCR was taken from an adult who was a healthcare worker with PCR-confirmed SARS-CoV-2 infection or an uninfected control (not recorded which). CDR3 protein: CASSQLQGAKYF. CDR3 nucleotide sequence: TGCGCCAGCAGCCAGTTACAGGGGGCGAAGTACTTC.